The 14 T cell receptor beta chains reported below all come from one sample, sequenced in a study of blood T cell repertoires in COVID-19. Profiling relied on immunoSEQ multiplex PCR, and the TCRdb table lists in-frame clones only, not all of them. There are roughly 64,000 clones in the sample; roughly two thirds occur only once, and 51% lies in the top ten. Sequencing used PBMCs or T cells enriched from blood (not recorded which). These TCRs come from a woman in her sixties who had been exposed to COVID-19.

The chain combines TRBV27 with TRBJ1-5; the D is unclear. Germline CDR1 reads MNHEY; CDR2 reads SMNVEV (reference sequence). The CDR3 spans 13 residues. Trimming shortened V by 8 bases and J by 0 bases, and 8 bases separated the two germline ends. The CDR3: CASREFSNQPQHF. The CDR3 DNA reads as TGTGCCAGCCGGGAGTTTAGCAATCAGCCCCAGCATTTT.

The CDR3 DNA follows: TGTGCCAGTATACAGGGGGCGCTCACTGAAGCTTTCTTT. This translates into CASIQGALTEAFF. This chain connects TRBV6-6 to TRBJ1-1, with 9 bases identical to TRBD1. The V segment lost 9 bases and the J segment 4 bases; nucleotides outside the gene matches: 6. Germline values: CDR1 MNHNY, CDR2 SVGAGI (reference sequence). CDR3 length equals 13 residues.

This clone came up once. This chain links TRBV6-5 with TRBJ2-2, with unresolved D. V was pared by 4 bases and J by 0 bases, with 6 bases between. This CDR3 is built from 14 residues. Looked up from germline, CDR1 is MNHEY and CDR2 is SVGAGI. This CDR3 reads CASSSPANTGELFF. CDR3 nucleotide sequence: TGTGCCAGCAGTTCCCCAGCGAACACCGGGGAGCTGTTTTTT.

This clone turned up a few times. This chain links TRBV5-1 with TRBJ2-3; 12 bases are shared with TRBD1. The CDR3 contains 17 residues. The germline CDR1 and CDR2 sequences are SGHRS and YFSETQ. The J segment lost 4 bases and the V segment lost 0 bases, leaving 6 bases of the junction unmatched. CDR3 nucleotides: TGCGCCAGCAGCTTGGGCCCTGGGACAGGGGGCGCAGATACGCAGTATTTT. Its translation: CASSLGPGTGGADTQYF.

J is TRBJ2-1 and V is TRBV5-4; TRBD1 agrees at 7 bases. The length of the CDR3 is 13 residues. Germline CDR1 SGHNT, CDR2 YYREEE (reference sequence). Trimming removed 10 bases from V and 9 bases from J; junction bases left unmatched: 13. DNA of the CDR3: TGTGCCCCCCTGGGACAGTTACCAATTGAGCAGTTCTTC. Translated, it gives CAPLGQLPIEQFF.

V and J are TRBV28 and TRBJ2-7; 8 positions match TRBD1. Trimming took 6 bases from V and 2 from J; bases not matched to a gene: 6. This CDR3 has 14 amino acids. CDR1 is MDHEN, CDR2 SYDVKM, per germline. CDR3 sequence (DNA): TGTGCCAGCAGCCCTGGACAGGGTACCTACGAGCAGTACTTC. Protein: CASSPGQGTYEQYF. The full variable domain, with the rest looked up from reference TRBV28 and TRBJ2-7, is DVKVTQSSRYLVKRTGEKVFLECVQDMDHENMFWYRQDPGLGLRLIYFSYDVKMKEKGDIPEGYSVSREKKERFSLILESASTNQTSMYLCASSPGQGTYEQYFGPGTRLTVT.

The chain combines TRBV2 with TRBJ2-7; possibly TRBD2 for D (5 bases). The CDR3 contains 13 residues. With 4 bases removed from V and 5 bases from J, the gap between germline ends came to 12 bases. CDR1 and CDR2 (germline): SNHLY, FYNNEI. CDR3 amino acids: CASSVDAGNEQYF. CDR3 DNA: TGTGCCAGCAGTGTGGATGCGGGCAACGAGCAGTACTTC. Full variable domain (rest looked up from reference TRBV2 and TRBJ2-7): EPEVTQTPSHQVTQMGQEVILRCVPISNHLYFYWYRQILGQKVEFLVSFYNNEISEKSEIFDDQFSVERPDGSNFTLKIRSTKLEDSAMYFCASSVDAGNEQYFGPGTRLTVT.

This CDR3 reads CSASPQGIYSGANVLTF. CDR3 bases: TGCAGTGCTAGTCCACAGGGAATATACTCTGGGGCCAACGTCCTGACTTTC. This chain links TRBV20-1 with TRBJ2-6; D may be TRBD1 (6 bases). CDR3 length: 17 residues. The V gene lost 3 bases and the J gene lost 0 bases, with 15 bases spanning the gap. Germline values: CDR1 DFQATT, CDR2 SNEGSKA (reference sequence).

V is TRBV7-7 and J is TRBJ2-5; TRBD2 matches at 13 bases. The V gene's germline CDR1 is SSHAT and CDR2 FNYEAQ (reference sequence). The CDR3 is made up of 15 amino acids. After removal of 4 bases from V and 2 bases from J, the junction contained 1 base not matched to a gene. CDR3 coding DNA: TGTGCCAGCAGCTCACTAGCGGGGGGGCAAGAGACCCAGTACTTC. Its translation is CASSSLAGGQETQYF.

Only a few counts were recorded for this clone. The rearrangement joins TRBV24-1 to TRBJ2-1; a weak D match, TRBD1 (6 bases). CDR1 and CDR2 from the germline V gene are KGHDR and SFDVKD. V lost 4 bases and J 4 bases, leaving 16 bases between the germline ends. This CDR3 is built from 16 residues. The CDR3 sequence: CATSDRTQGRYNEQFF. The CDR3 DNA reads TGTGCCACCAGTGACCGCACACAGGGTCGGTACAATGAGCAGTTCTTC.

The chain uses TRBV4-3 and TRBJ2-3; the match to TRBD2 covers 7 bases. The CDR3 is 16 amino acids. V gave up 0 bases and J gave up 2 bases; unmatched junction bases: 5. Germline assignment: CDR1 LGHNA and CDR2 YSLEER. The CDR3 reads CASSQDVAGATDTQYF. CDR3 coding DNA: TGCGCCAGCAGCCAAGATGTGGCGGGAGCCACAGATACGCAGTATTTT.

The chain carries TRBV10-3 and TRBJ1-1; no clear D gene. This CDR3 region has 15 residues. With 5 bases removed from V and 8 bases from J, the gap between germline ends came to 21 bases. CDR1 is ENHRY, CDR2 SYGVKD, per germline. The CDR3 region has the DNA TGTGCCATCAGTTCGGGGTCTCAGTCCCTGGCCGAAGCTTTCTTT. This sequence encodes CAISSGSQSLAEAFF.

CDR3 amino acids: CASSQDRGRLGTEAFF. CDR3 bases: TGTGCCAGCAGCCAGGACAGGGGGCGGTTGGGGACTGAAGCTTTCTTT. The rearrangement joins TRBV9 to TRBJ1-1; 11 nucleotides line up with TRBD1. This CDR3 contains 16 residues. Germline V gene lookup returns CDR1 SGDLS and CDR2 YYNGEE. The V and J ends lost 4 bases and 5 bases, in that order; junction bases with no gene match: 10.

The V gene is TRBV7-8, the J gene TRBJ2-3, with 7 bases lining up with TRBD2. V lost 5 bases, J lost 4 bases, and 3 bases stayed unmatched. The CDR3 totals 13 residues. Per the germline V gene, CDR1 is SGHVS and CDR2 is FQNEAQ. The CDR3 sequence is CASSGGGADTQYF. Written as DNA, the CDR3 is TGTGCCAGCAGCGGGGGAGGGGCAGATACGCAGTATTTT.